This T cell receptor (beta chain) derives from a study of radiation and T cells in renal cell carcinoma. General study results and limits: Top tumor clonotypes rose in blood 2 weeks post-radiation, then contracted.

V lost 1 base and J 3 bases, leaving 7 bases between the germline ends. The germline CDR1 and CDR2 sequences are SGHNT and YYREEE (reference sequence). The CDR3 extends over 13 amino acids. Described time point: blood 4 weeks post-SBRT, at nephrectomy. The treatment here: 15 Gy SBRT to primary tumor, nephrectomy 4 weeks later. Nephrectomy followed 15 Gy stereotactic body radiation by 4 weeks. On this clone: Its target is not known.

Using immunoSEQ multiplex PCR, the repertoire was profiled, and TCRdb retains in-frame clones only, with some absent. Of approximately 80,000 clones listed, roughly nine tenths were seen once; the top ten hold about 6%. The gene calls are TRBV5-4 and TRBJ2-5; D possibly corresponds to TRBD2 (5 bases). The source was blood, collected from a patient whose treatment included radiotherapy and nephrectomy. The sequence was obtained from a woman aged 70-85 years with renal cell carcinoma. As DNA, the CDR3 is TGTGCCAGCAGCTTGAAAGCGGAAGAGACCCAGTACTTC. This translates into CASSLKAEETQYF.